The entry below describes one T cell receptor (beta chain). Trimming at V came to 3 bases and at J to 1 base, leaving 2 bases not matched to a gene. Germline values: CDR1 SGHRS, CDR2 YFSETQ. This CDR3 has 14 residues. The data were taken from a study of control samples from healthy donors and cancer patients. TCRdb's table, derived via immunoSEQ multiplex PCR, lists solely in-frame clones and lacks some. The table lists about 70,000 clones, approximately 84% of them singletons. The chain carries TRBV5-1 and TRBJ2-5; 8 nucleotides agree with TRBD1. The origin of this receptor is a woman between 45 and 60 years old with lung cancer. Sequenced: PBMCs. In DNA form, the CDR3 reads TGCGCCAGCAGCTACACAGGGGGCCAAGAGACCCAGTACTTC. This translates into CASSYTGGQETQYF.